This TCR beta chain was documented in a study of cytomegalovirus exposure and HLA in healthy donors listed by TCRdb under 2017. For the study in its entirety: An earlier analysis of several hundred of the donors reported approximately 280 Gb of sequence data and 117 million unique TCR beta sequences obtained from approximately 180 million T cells. An early release covering more than 500 HLA-typed donors comprised approximately 290 gigabases of sequencing data and tens of millions of unique TCR sequences. Among the roughly 410 genotyped donors, about 83% belonged to the genetic ancestry cluster associated with self-reported Caucasian donors. The study aimed to test whether signatures of past pathogen exposure could be identified by cataloging public T cell receptors. Using immunosequencing, the study profiled T cell repertoires from 666 subjects and related those repertoires to cytomegalovirus serostatus. A separate validation cohort of approximately 120 different subjects was used in addition to the roughly 700-subject first cohort. To predict cytomegalovirus infection status, the study combined high-throughput TCR immunosequencing, statistical association of individual TCRs with disease status, and machine learning. To study patterns of TCR occurrence, a later analysis re-analyzed previously published TCR beta repertoires from several hundred donors and added high-resolution HLA genotyping. In the later analysis, no new phenotypic data were used to find candidate immune exposures; instead, reliance was placed on TCR beta sequences and their occurrence across donors. To decide whether each TCR beta V gene segment behaved as functional or pseudogenic, an earlier analysis of over 500 of the donors relied on high-throughput TCR beta sequencing. Donor age, sex, ethnicity and CMV serostatus were collected together with the repertoire data. A later genetic analysis took genome-wide SNP genotypes for about 55% of the 666 donors and used that subset as a discovery cohort. Every repertoire in the discovery cohort had been generated on one and the same sequencing platform. Class I and class II HLA loci were covered by the typing at four-digit resolution. The number of typed donors differed by locus: about 620-630 for A, B, C, DRB1 and DQB1; 500 to 550 for DQA1; 606 for DPA1; and around 450 for DPB1. Because of strong linkage in the cohort, a few DR-DQ haplotypes were treated as single units for association and clustering. Across 398 genotyped donors of the cohort, an average of about 240,000 unique TCR beta nucleotide sequences per donor were sequenced, and about a sixth of those sequences were non-productive.

The cohort was made up of 650 to 700 healthy bone marrow donors. At the time of sampling, every cohort member was nominally healthy, though immune exposures that went unrecorded were likely present. The donor was CMV seropositive and belonged to the group of more than 250 seropositive cohort members. A peripheral blood sample was collected from each donor, and TCR beta sequencing was performed on peripheral blood mononuclear cells. Genomic DNA was extracted from the blood cell samples with the Qiagen DNeasy Blood Extraction Kit. With respect to this clone: It lacks a known antigen. No base qualities exist here, and no much larger clone lies one base off it.

The method behind the library was the immunoSEQ multiplex PCR assay. For the multiplex PCR, a mixture combining 60 forward primers for TCR Vbeta segments and 13 reverse primers for TCR Jbeta segments was used. A multiplex PCR assay on genomic DNA amplified the CDR3 region of rearranged TCR beta genes. The Illumina HiSeq System was used to sequence the amplified TCR beta libraries as 87-base-pair reads. Per the original workflow: A later analysis tallied about 77 million unique TCR beta chains across the 550 to 850 repertoires, and approximately 12 million of those chains were shared by two or more donors. To remove PCR and sequencing errors, raw reads were error-corrected and collapsed into unique sequences using a nearest-neighbor algorithm that merged closely related sequences. Alignment of CDR3 sequences to IMGT reference sequences was used to assign V, D and J gene segments. Each retained sequence needed at least a six-nucleotide match to both a V gene segment and a J gene segment. Rearrangements were called productive when the CDR3 lacked stop codons and stayed in frame with V and J; all others were non-productive. Following IMGT convention, CDR3 was defined as the stretch from the second conserved V-encoded cysteine up to the conserved J-encoded phenylalanine. The earlier analysis of about 570 of the donors excluded any sequence lacking an unambiguous match to a single V gene segment. In an earlier analysis of roughly 500 of the donors, V segments were called functional above 56.7% productive rearrangements and were called segregating when the between-donor standard deviation exceeded 5%. A statistical classification framework was built to diagnose cytomegalovirus status from the catalog of TCR beta chain sequences. In a later analysis, V and J genes were assigned by comparing TCR nucleotide sequences against IMGT/GENE-DB human TR gene sequences. A later analysis assigned CDR3 sequences and most-parsimonious VDJ recombination scenarios with the TCRdist pipeline. In a later analysis, each TCR beta chain was defined by its CDR3 amino acid sequence together with its V-gene family, and reads lacking a unique V-gene family were excluded. In a later analysis, 500 to 700 highly shared, low-generation-probability nucleotide sequences were removed to address suspected cross-contamination and a sequencing artifact. In a later analysis, a clonal expansion index was calculated for each public chain from normalized within-repertoire ranks of inferred template counts. In a later analysis, generation probabilities were computed using a VDJ recombination model fitted to out-of-frame rearrangements, and the results were checked against IGoR. In a later analysis, hypergeometric tests were used to score TCR-TCR, TCR-HLA and TCR-CMV co-occurrence, with a repertoire-size bias correction applied to TCR pairs. False discovery rates were estimated in a later analysis by permuting HLA or CMV assignments 20 times. In a later analysis, co-occurring TCRs were grouped using DBSCAN, with TCRdist sequence similarity added in when clustering inside HLA-allele-positive subsets. Co-occurrence clustering excluded repertoires with fewer than 30,000 or more than 120,000 public chains, plus five with anomalous nucleotide sharing. As stored in TCRdb, this immuneACCESS dataset retains in-frame rearrangements with V and J assigned. A fraction of the clones does not appear; measured against another copy, unresolved V genes explain less than half of the discrepancy, and the remainder lacks a known reason. The D gene and trimming were derived from the DNA, and the V and J assignments and clone size from that table. A total of some 200,000 clones appear in this sample, roughly 70% of them only once. The ten largest clonotypes hold less than 3% of the sample.

Paper-wide results and their limitations: According to a later analysis, most CMV-associated TCR beta chains appeared to be HLA-restricted, and the HLA associations seemed to be driven largely by CMV exposure. Broadly in line with IMGT annotations, most TCR beta V segments showed up in productive rearrangements about 90% or about 30% of the time in an earlier analysis of around 600 of the donors. The cohort was sequenced for TCR beta chains only, and without alpha or paired-chain data the features that could be detected were limited. Because HLA typing was missing for some donors at each locus, association tests included only the typed subset. In a later genetic analysis, a missense DCLRE1C variant was associated with V-gene and J-gene trimming of TCR beta chains, and the association was replicated in an independent cohort. Correlated functional status among segregating V segments might reflect linkage disequilibrium, but an unknown experimental factor could not be ruled out. The authors suggested that the approach could potentially be extended to other disease states and immunological phenotypes. Presence/absence analyses assumed roughly uniform sequencing depth across donors, an assumption that may not hold. The classifier was reported to diagnose cytomegalovirus status with high specificity and sensitivity in both the original and validation cohorts. Because counts were too low, seventeen rarely observed V segments, including chromosome 9 orphons, were left out of the earlier analysis of 500 to 650 of the donors. A further reported finding was that TCR beta sequences accurately predicted the HLA-A and HLA-B alleles for most subjects in the first cohort. The study gave a list of about 170 TCR beta chains associated with cytomegalovirus. When HLA alleles, especially DR and DQ, strongly co-occurred, TCR associations were difficult to assign to individual alleles. The sequencing pipeline was judged likely to have produced a cluster of highly shared sequence variants as a technical artifact. In a later analysis, the rate of TCR association differed among HLA loci, with DRB1 alleles having the most associated TCRs and HLA-C alleles having the fewest. In a later analysis, HLA-associated TCR beta chains showed more clonal expansion and lower generation probabilities than non-associated chains that were equally common. According to a later genetic analysis, donors in an Asian-associated ancestry cluster had fewer N-insertions in productive TCRs than the approximately 630-donor mean. Most TCR sequences were observed very rarely across donors, whereas some public TCRs were present in many individuals. At a false discovery rate of 0.05, a later analysis linked some 18,000 TCR beta sequences to specific HLA alleles. The 87-base-pair reads could not distinguish some IMGT-functional V segments, including TRBV6-2 and TRBV6-3, so those segments were excluded. In vitro tests confirmed that three of the cytomegalovirus-associated TCR beta chains recognize cytomegalovirus antigens. A later analysis reported that several top co-occurrence clusters appeared linked to parvovirus B19, influenza, CMV and Epstein-Barr virus. For the cohort, immune exposure information was limited to CMV serostatus.

V lost 0 bases and J lost 2 bases; the stretch between them is 8 bases long. The germline V gene supplies CDR1 SGHRS and CDR2 YFSETQ. The CDR3, cysteine through phenylalanine, is 14 amino acids long. Solely the CDR3 DNA is kept, with 42 bases framed from the first base. The origin of this receptor is a man aged 35 to 55 in good health and CMV-seropositive. Specimen: PBMCs. This sequence uses TRBV5-1 and TRBJ1-1, and TRBD1 may be the D gene, going by 5 matching bases. The CDR3: CASSLDQGNTEAFF. The sequence in DNA is TGCGCCAGCAGCTTGGATCAGGGTAACACTGAAGCTTTCTTT.